This TCR beta chain was identified during a study of cytomegalovirus exposure and HLA in healthy donors. Across the whole study: Previous work identified roughly 120 million unique TCR beta sequences from roughly 170 million T cells. Broader study findings: Upon later analysis, TCR association rates were observed to vary by HLA locus, being highest for DRB1 and lowest for HLA-C. TCR beta chain V- and J-gene trimming was linked, in a later analysis, to a missense variant in DCLRE1C.

Germline V gene sequence: CDR1 SEHNR, CDR2 FQNEAQ (reference sequence). The CDR3 spans 14 residues. Trimming left V 1 base short and J 6 bases short, with 11 bases between. Of note for this clone: As yet, its antigen is unknown.

Use of 60 Vbeta and 13 Jbeta primers characterized the PCR. Clones were read by immunoSEQ multiplex PCR, and TCRdb kept only the in-frame ones, dropping some. The table includes around 150,000 clones, 80% to 90% detected once. The sequencing sample was made of PBMCs. The TCR sequence derives from a woman aged 18-35 years in good health and CMV-seronegative. The gene calls are TRBV7-9 and TRBJ2-3; D gene uncertain. The chain's CDR3 is CASSLDPTADTQYF. DNA for the CDR3: TGTGCCAGCAGCTTAGATCCTACCGCGGATACGCAGTATTTT.